This T cell receptor (beta chain) was captured by sequencing in a study of blood T cells in healthy people across ages. Together with a sample-barcoded 5' primer, a J-beta primer mix was included in a second PCR lasting roughly 6 to 12 cycles. Every single cDNA molecule received a tag from a template-switch adaptor with 12 random nucleotides. TCRdb reprocessed the 5' RACE reads with MiXCR, giving one entry per CDR3 protein. This sample has fewer than 900,000 distinct CDR3 sequences, with 43% found just once. Germline-derived CDR1 and CDR2 are SGDLS and YYNGEE. The ends were cut back, 4 bases at V and 3 bases at J, with 10 bases in the middle. This CDR3 region has 13 residues. With respect to this clonotype: Its matching antigen is unknown.

Findings and caveats of the study: Relative to aged donors, long-lived donors carried more naive CD4+ cells and displayed higher diversity.

Russia was home to the donors, healthy Caucasian individuals aged about 6 to 90. The sample consisted of blood. The source of this sequence is a woman aged 55-69 years in good health. The V and J genes are TRBV9 and TRBJ2-5; D call uncertain. The CDR3 here is CASSSHLEETQYF. The CDR3 region has the DNA TGTGCCAGCAGCTCACACCTGGAAGAGACCCAGTACTTC.